This is a list of T cell receptor beta chains from one sample in a study of blood T cells in healthy people across ages. From the 5' RACE reads, TCRdb called clonotypes with MiXCR, one entry per CDR3 protein. This table has 1.5 million to 2 million distinct CDR3 sequences, about two fifths appearing once. The sequenced material came from blood. These receptors originate from a human donor in good health. Each CDR3 is given with its conserved first and last residue. Fields, in order: CDR3 protein, V gene, CDR3 length.

CDR3aa: CSASRGSADTQYF
v_gene: TRBV20-1
len: 13

CDR3aa: CSATPQDEQYF
v_gene: TRBV20-1
len: 11

CDR3aa: CSVVSPGQGAPYEQYF
v_gene: TRBV29-1
len: 16

CDR3aa: CASSLRGGMAQYF
v_gene: TRBV6-6
len: 13

CDR3aa: CASSQAWTSGGTYEQYF
v_gene: TRBV4-3
len: 17

CDR3aa: CASSSRGVAHPGANVRTF
v_gene: TRBV7-2
len: 18

CDR3aa: CASSPIGQGATGELFF
v_gene: TRBV4-2
len: 16

CDR3aa: CASSLQDSASPLHF
v_gene: TRBV6-5
len: 14

CDR3aa: CASSYSETSNYGYTF
v_gene: TRBV6-5
len: 15

CDR3aa: CASSVSRGTGMYNEQFF
v_gene: TRBV7-8
len: 17

CDR3aa: CASSSTLAGTSTDTQYF
v_gene: TRBV12-3/TRBV12-4
len: 17

CDR3aa: CAISDRGLTDTQYF
v_gene: TRBV10-3
len: 14

CDR3aa: CASSPVSGEQFF
v_gene: TRBV5-6
len: 12

CDR3aa: CSVEGGQGNTYEQYF
v_gene: TRBV29-1
len: 15

CDR3aa: CASSLSYRANQPQHF
v_gene: TRBV27
len: 15

CDR3aa: CSARGSGATYEQYF
v_gene: TRBV20-1
len: 14

CDR3aa: CASRQPIYEQYF
v_gene: TRBV5-1
len: 12

CDR3aa: CSVGTSGGATDTQYF
v_gene: TRBV29-1
len: 15

CDR3aa: CASSAFGGTTYNEQYF
v_gene: TRBV7-2
len: 16

CDR3aa: CASSSVRGIGYGYTF
v_gene: TRBV7-9
len: 15

CDR3aa: CAISDSGSYEQYF
v_gene: TRBV10-3
len: 13

CDR3aa: CASSQDAGGAVNIQYF
v_gene: TRBV4-3
len: 16

CDR3aa: CASSQDSSYYNEQFF
v_gene: TRBV3-1
len: 15

CDR3aa: CASSRAGGGTDTQYF
v_gene: TRBV6-1
len: 15

CDR3aa: CASSIGTVYEQYF
v_gene: TRBV12-3/TRBV12-4
len: 13

CDR3aa: CASSQDITGGSYNEQFF
v_gene: TRBV4-3
len: 17

CDR3aa: CSATRGLPNQPQHF
v_gene: TRBV20-1
len: 14

CDR3aa: CASSSDGGNTGELFF
v_gene: TRBV7-3
len: 15

CDR3aa: CASSLWRWDRGVTEAFF
v_gene: TRBV12-3/TRBV12-4
len: 17

CDR3aa: CASLRTETNYGYTF
v_gene: TRBV7-9
len: 14

CDR3aa: CASTSPGGSDTQYF
v_gene: TRBV28
len: 14

CDR3aa: CASSQGVKSGGNEQYF
v_gene: TRBV4-3
len: 16

CDR3aa: CASSQVYAGGGGGRYNEQFF
v_gene: TRBV4-1
len: 20

CDR3aa: CAGTNDRFSNQPQHF
v_gene: TRBV9
len: 15

CDR3aa: CASSALAEAFF
v_gene: TRBV12-3/TRBV12-4
len: 11

CDR3aa: CASTVGGRGLYEQYF
v_gene: TRBV7-2
len: 15

CDR3aa: CASSQDHTSGGEQFF
v_gene: TRBV4-1
len: 15

CDR3aa: CATSRDWGDYGYTF
v_gene: TRBV15
len: 14

CDR3aa: CASNSGGHGYTF
v_gene: TRBV6-6
len: 12

CDR3aa: CATSDFKGGPSPRTDTQYF
v_gene: TRBV24-1
len: 19